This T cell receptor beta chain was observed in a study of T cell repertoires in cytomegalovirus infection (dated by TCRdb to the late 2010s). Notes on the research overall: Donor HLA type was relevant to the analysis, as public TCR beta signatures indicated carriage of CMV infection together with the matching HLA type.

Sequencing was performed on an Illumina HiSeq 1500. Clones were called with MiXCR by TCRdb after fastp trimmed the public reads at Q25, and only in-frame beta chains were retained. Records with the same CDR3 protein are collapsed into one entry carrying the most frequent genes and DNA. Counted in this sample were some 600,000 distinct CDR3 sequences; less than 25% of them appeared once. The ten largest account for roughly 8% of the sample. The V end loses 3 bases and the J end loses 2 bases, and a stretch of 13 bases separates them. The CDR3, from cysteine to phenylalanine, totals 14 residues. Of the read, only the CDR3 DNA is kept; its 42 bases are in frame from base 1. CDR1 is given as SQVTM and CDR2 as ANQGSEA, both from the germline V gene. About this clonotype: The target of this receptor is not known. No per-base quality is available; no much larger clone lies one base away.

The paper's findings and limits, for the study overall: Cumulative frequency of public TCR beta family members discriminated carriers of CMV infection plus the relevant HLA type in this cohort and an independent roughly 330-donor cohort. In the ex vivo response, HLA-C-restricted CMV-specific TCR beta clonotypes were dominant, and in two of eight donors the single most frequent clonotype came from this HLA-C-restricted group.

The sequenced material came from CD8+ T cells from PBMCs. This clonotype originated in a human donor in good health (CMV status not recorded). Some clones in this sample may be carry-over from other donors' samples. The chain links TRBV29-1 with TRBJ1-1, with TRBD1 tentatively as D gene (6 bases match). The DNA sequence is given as TGCAGCGTTGATATAACAGGGACCAACACTGAAGCTTTCTTT. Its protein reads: CSVDITGTNTEAFF.